This TCR beta chain was identified in a study of response to subunit inactivated influenza vaccine. CDR3 length: 12 residues. CDR1 is MNHEY and CDR2 is SVGAGI in the germline V gene. V was clipped by 7 bases and J by 8 bases, with 12 bases between them. This clonotype was seen more than once but under ten times. TCRdb reprocessed the RT-PCR reads via MiXCR and lists one record per CDR3 protein. Seen here are 400,000 to 650,000 distinct CDR3 sequences, roughly 7.9% observed once, and the top ten hold around 13%. The sequenced sample was PBMCs from blood, obtained less than 30 months after vaccination. This rearrangement joins TRBV6-5 to TRBJ2-1; the D is unclear. The clonotype was recovered from a man between 50 and 69 years old who received an inactivated influenza vaccine. Here the CDR3 DNA reads TGTGCCAGCAATCCGTCTTGGGATGAGCAGTTCTTC. Translated, it gives CASNPSWDEQFF.